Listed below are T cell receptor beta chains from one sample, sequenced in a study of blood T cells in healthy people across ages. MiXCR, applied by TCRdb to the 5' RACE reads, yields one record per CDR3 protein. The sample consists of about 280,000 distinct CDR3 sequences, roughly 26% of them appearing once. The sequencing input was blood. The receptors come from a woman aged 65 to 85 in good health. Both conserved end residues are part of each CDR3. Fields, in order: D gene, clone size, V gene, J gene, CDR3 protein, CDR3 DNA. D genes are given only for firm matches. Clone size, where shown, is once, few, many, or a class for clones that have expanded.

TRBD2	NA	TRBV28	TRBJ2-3	CASSLIGLAGEDTQYF	TGTGCCAGCAGTTTAATAGGACTAGCGGGAGAGGATACGCAGTATTTT
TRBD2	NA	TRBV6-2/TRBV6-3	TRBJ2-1	CASSKTSGRSYNEQFF	TGTGCCAGCAGTAAAACTAGCGGGAGATCCTACAATGAGCAGTTCTTC
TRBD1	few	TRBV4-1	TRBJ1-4	CASSQGGSPRTGGEKLFF	TGCGCCAGCAGCCAAGGTGGATCCCCTAGGACAGGAGGGGAAAAACTGTTTTTT
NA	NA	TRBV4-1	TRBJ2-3	CASSQVVLTDTQYF	TGCGCCAGCAGCCAAGTCGTTTTGACAGATACGCAGTATTTT
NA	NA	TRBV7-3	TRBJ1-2	CASSLPGNYGFTF	TGTGCCAGCAGCTTACCAGGGAACTATGGCTTCACCTTC
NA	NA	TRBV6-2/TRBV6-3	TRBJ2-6	CASSSIRYSGANVLTF	TGTGCCAGCAGTTCGATCCGGTACTCTGGGGCCAACGTCCTGACTTTC
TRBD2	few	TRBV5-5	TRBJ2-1	CASSHTGTSGSSNEQFF	TGTGCCAGCAGCCATACCGGGACTAGCGGGAGTTCCAATGAGCAGTTCTTC
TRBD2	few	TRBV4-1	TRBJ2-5	CASSRRPGLAEETQYF	TGCGCCAGCAGCCGCAGACCGGGACTAGCAGAAGAGACCCAGTACTTC
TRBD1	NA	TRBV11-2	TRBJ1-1	CASSFTGTGGVTEAFF	TGTGCCAGCAGCTTTACTGGGACAGGGGGTGTTACTGAAGCTTTCTTT
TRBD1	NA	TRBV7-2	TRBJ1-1	CASSLQGQTNTEAFF	TGTGCCAGCAGCTTACAGGGACAGACCAACACTGAAGCTTTCTTT
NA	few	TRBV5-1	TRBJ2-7	CASSQAPSAGYEQYF	TGCGCCAGCAGCCAGGCCCCTAGCGCGGGTTACGAGCAGTACTTC
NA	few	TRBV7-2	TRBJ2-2	CASSPRPTGELFF	TGTGCCAGCAGCCCTCGTCCCACCGGGGAGCTGTTTTTT
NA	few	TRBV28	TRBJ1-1	CASSLLTESSEAFF	TGTGCCAGCAGTTTACTAACGGAGTCGTCTGAAGCTTTCTTT
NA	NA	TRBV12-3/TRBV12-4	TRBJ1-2	CASSRIEVGYTF	TGTGCCAGCAGTCGCATAGAGGTCGGCTACACCTTC
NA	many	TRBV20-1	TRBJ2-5	CSAIKSPGETQYF	TGCAGTGCTATAAAGAGCCCGGGGGAGACCCAGTACTTC
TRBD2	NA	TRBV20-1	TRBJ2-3	CSAPLAGGSAWGPDTQYF	TGCAGTGCTCCTCTAGCGGGAGGGTCCGCCTGGGGACCAGATACGCAGTATTTT
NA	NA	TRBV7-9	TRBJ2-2	CACSLAGFGNTGELFF	TGTGCCTGCAGCTTGGCAGGGTTTGGGAACACCGGGGAGCTGTTTTTT
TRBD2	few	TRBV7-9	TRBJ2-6	CASSPGLAGHGANVLTF	TGTGCCAGCAGCCCCGGACTAGCGGGACATGGGGCCAACGTCCTGACTTTC
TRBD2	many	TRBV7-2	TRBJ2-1	CASSLAGGPGNEQFF	TGTGCCAGCAGCTTAGCGGGAGGGCCAGGGAATGAGCAGTTCTTC
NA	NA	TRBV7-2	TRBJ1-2	CASSLGTVGSGYTF	TGTGCCAGCAGCCTGGGGACGGTTGGATCTGGCTACACCTTC
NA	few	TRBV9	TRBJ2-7	CTSSISGAQSYEQYF	TGTACCAGCAGCATCAGCGGAGCTCAGAGCTACGAGCAGTACTTC
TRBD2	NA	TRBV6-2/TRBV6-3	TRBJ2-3	CASSYPGTSGRMTDTQYF	TGTGCCAGCAGTTACCCCGGGACTAGCGGGAGGATGACAGATACGCAGTATTTT
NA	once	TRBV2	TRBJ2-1	CASVRESSYNEQFF	TGTGCCAGCGTCCGGGAGAGCTCCTACAATGAGCAGTTCTTC
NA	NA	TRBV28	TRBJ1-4	CASTPSHEKLFF	TGTGCCAGCACACCCAGCCATGAAAAACTGTTTTTT
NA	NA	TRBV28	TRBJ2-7	CASSPMTSRSYEQYF	TGTGCCAGCAGTCCTATGACGTCCCGCTCCTACGAGCAGTACTTC
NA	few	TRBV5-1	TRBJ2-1	CASSPDPALYNEQFF	TGCGCCAGCAGCCCGGACCCGGCCCTATACAATGAGCAGTTCTTC